These 32 T cell receptor beta chains originate from one sample sequenced in a study of chronic HIV infection and antiretroviral therapy. TCRdb fed the 5' RACE reads into MiXCR, producing one record per CDR3 protein. The top ten clones hold 2.8% of a sample with some 46,000 distinct CDR3 sequences, approximately 20% of them seen once. The source material was peripheral blood. Receptor source: an adult who had HIV and had not received antiretroviral therapy, or was an uninfected healthy control (not recorded which).

To note about this clonotype: A junction boundary mismatches the germline segment, possibly from a read error. The chain recombines TRBV29-1 with TRBJ2-3; 9 bases agree with TRBD1. CDR1 and CDR2 from the germline V gene are SQVTM and ANQGSEA. The CDR3 consists of 13 residues. CDR3 region: CSVEGQGTDTQYF. The CDR3 DNA is TGCAGCGTAGAAGGACAGGGGACAGATACGCAGTATTTT.

This sequence joins TRBV18 and TRBJ2-4; D is unresolved. The length of the CDR3 is 17 residues. In germline, CDR1 is KGHSH, CDR2 LQKENI. V was cut by 3 bases and J by 6 bases, with 21 bases left in between. CDR3 bases: TGTGCCAGCTCACCCCCAACCATACTATTCGACGGAAACATTCAGTACTTC. Translated, it gives CASSPPTILFDGNIQYF.

V is TRBV7-9 and J is TRBJ2-3, with 10 bases matching TRBD2. The V segment lost 5 bases and the J segment 4 bases; nucleotides outside the gene matches: 6. CDR3 length: 15 amino acids. Germline lookup yields CDR1 SEHNR and CDR2 FQNEAQ (reference sequence). This CDR3 reads CASSLLSGRADTQYF. The CDR3 DNA sequence: TGTGCCAGCAGCCTCCTAAGCGGGAGGGCAGATACGCAGTATTTT. Together with reference TRBV7-9 and TRBJ2-3, the CDR3 gives the full variable domain: DTGVSQNPRHKITKRGQNVTFRCDPISEHNRLYWYRQTLGQGPEFLTYFQNEAQLEKSRLLSDRFSAERPKGSFSTLEIQRTEQGDSAMYLCASSLLSGRADTQYFGPGTRLTVL.

The J gene is TRBJ2-3, the V gene TRBV29-1; D gene ambiguous. Germline V gene lookup returns CDR1 SQVTM and CDR2 ANQGSEA. The CDR3 runs to 13 residues. V lost 1 base and J 2 bases, leaving 7 bases between the germline ends. DNA of the CDR3: TGCAGCGTTGAAGGGGTTGTCACAGATACGCAGTATTTT. Its protein is CSVEGVVTDTQYF.

The rearrangement joins TRBV7-2 to TRBJ2-3, with D perhaps matching TRBD2 (6 bases). V was trimmed by 3 bases and J by 5 bases, leaving 15 bases between them. The CDR3 covers 15 residues. Germline assignment: CDR1 SGHTA and CDR2 FQGNSA. CDR3 sequence (DNA): TGTGCCAGCAGCTTTAGCGGTACCACCGGAGATACGCAGTATTTT. Translated: CASSFSGTTGDTQYF.

This rearrangement joins TRBV6-5 to TRBJ1-1; possibly TRBD1 for D (5 bases). Between the trimmed V and J ends, which lost 0 bases and 5 bases, there was a span of 13 bases. Germline loops: CDR1 MNHEY, CDR2 SVGAGI. There are 15 residues in the CDR3. The chain's CDR3 is CASSYSTKGWTEAFF. CDR3 bases: TGTGCCAGCAGTTACTCGACGAAGGGGTGGACTGAAGCTTTCTTT.

J is TRBJ2-1 and V is TRBV16; the match to TRBD2 covers 8 bases. This CDR3 region has 14 residues. After removal of 4 bases from V and 6 bases from J, the junction contained 5 bases not matched to a gene. Germline loops: CDR1 KGHSY, CDR2 FQNENV. The CDR3 region has the DNA TGTGCCAGCAGCCCCGGGGGGGGCGGCAATGAGCAGTTCTTC. Translation gives CASSPGGGGNEQFF.

The J gene is TRBJ1-6, the V gene TRBV18; possible D gene TRBD1, 6 bases. The germline gives CDR1 KGHSH, CDR2 LQKENI. V was shortened by 2 bases and J by 8 bases, with 16 bases between the two germline ends. CDR3 size: 16 residues. The CDR3 reads CASSPVSTGGDSPLHF. CDR3 sequence (DNA): TGTGCCAGCTCACCAGTCTCGACAGGCGGGGATTCACCCCTCCACTTT.

The chain has TRBV20-1 and TRBJ2-2, with D perhaps TRBD1 or TRBD2 (6 bases each). The CDR3 runs to 13 residues. Trimming shortened V by 6 bases and J by 6 bases, and 14 bases separated the two germline ends. Germline V gene data show CDR1 as DFQATT and CDR2 as SNEGSKA (reference sequence). CDR3 DNA: TGCAGTGCCCCCTTTAGGGGGGCCGGGGAGCTGTTTTTT. Amino acids: CSAPFRGAGELFF.

This clonotype has only a few counts. The CDR3 coding sequence is TGTGCCAGCAGTTCCCGGACAGGCCGCAATCAGCCCCAGCATTTT. It specifies CASSSRTGRNQPQHF. The chain links TRBV7-2 to TRBJ1-5, with 7 bases identical to TRBD1. The length of the CDR3 is 15 residues. With 6 bases clipped from V and 2 bases from J, the junction kept 7 bases outside the gene matches. CDR1 is SGHTA, CDR2 FQGNSA, per germline. The variable domain in full, completed from reference TRBV7-2 and TRBJ1-5, reads GAGVSQSPSNKVTEKGKDVELRCDPISGHTALYWYRQSLGQGLEFLIYFQGNSAPDKSGLPSDRFSAERTGGSVSTLTIQRTQQEDSAVYLCASSSRTGRNQPQHFGDGTRLSIL.

J is TRBJ1-2 and V is TRBV6-5; no definite D call. The germline gives CDR1 MNHEY, CDR2 SVGAGI. The CDR3 runs 16 residues. The V gene lost 4 bases and the J gene lost 0 bases, with 15 bases spanning the gap. CDR3 sequence reads: CASSSPRGYANYGYTF. DNA of the CDR3: TGTGCCAGCAGTTCCCCGAGAGGGTATGCTAACTATGGCTACACCTTC.

The sample holds a few counts of this clonotype. The chain combines TRBV14 with TRBJ2-7, with D unresolved. The germline CDR1 and CDR2 sequences are SGHDN and FVKESK. The CDR3 covers 15 residues. Trimming removed 1 base at V and 2 bases at J, with 12 bases between. The CDR3 DNA reads as TGTGCCAGCAGCCAAGTCTTCCACAGTCCCTACGAGCAGTACTTC. This codes for CASSQVFHSPYEQYF.

This clonotype was observed a handful of times. The chain combines TRBV20-1 with TRBJ1-1; D gene unclear. V lost 1 base, J lost 1 base, and 10 bases lay in between. CDR3 length: 14 amino acids. The germline V gene has CDR1 DFQATT and CDR2 SNEGSKA (reference sequence). CDR3 protein: CSARAPSANTEAFF. For the CDR3, the DNA is TGCAGTGCTAGAGCCCCTAGTGCGAACACTGAAGCTTTCTTT.

The chain links TRBV3-1 to TRBJ2-7, with a weak D call TRBD1 (5 bases). In germline, CDR1 is LGHDT, CDR2 YNNKEL (reference sequence). The V end lost 1 base, the J end lost 2 bases, and 12 bases lay between the germline ends. This CDR3 spans 15 amino acids. The CDR3, as DNA: TGTGCCAGCAGCCAAGGGGCAGGGCCCACCTACGAGCAGTACTTC. It codes for CASSQGAGPTYEQYF.

This clonotype was picked up a small number of times. The rearrangement joins TRBV28 to TRBJ2-2; TRBD2 agrees at 9 bases. After removal of 10 bases from V and 6 bases from J, the junction contained 6 bases not matched to a gene. The CDR3 is 13 residues long. Germline CDR1 reads MDHEN; CDR2 reads SYDVKM. CDR3 in amino acids: CAMRGGAAGELFF. The CDR3 bases are TGTGCCATGCGGGGGGGCGCGGCCGGGGAGCTGTTTTTT.

This clonotype has just a few counts. CDR3 bases: TGTGCCAGCAGTCCAATGACTGAAGCTTTCTTT. Its translation: CASSPMTEAFF. This chain uses TRBV28 with TRBJ1-1; unclear D gene. There are 11 residues in the CDR3. V was trimmed by 5 bases and J by 5 bases, leaving 6 bases between them. Germline V gene sequence: CDR1 MDHEN, CDR2 SYDVKM.

This chain links TRBV4-1 with TRBJ2-7, with D tentatively TRBD1 or TRBD2 (5 bases each). There are 15 residues in the CDR3. The V gene lost 4 bases and the J gene lost 0 bases, with 13 bases spanning the gap. CDR1 is MGHRA, CDR2 YSYEKL, per germline. The CDR3 DNA follows: TGCGCCAGCAGCCGGGTGGGGACGAACTCCTACGAGCAGTACTTC. Translation gives CASSRVGTNSYEQYF.

J is TRBJ1-2 and V is TRBV9, with TRBD1 as a possible D gene (6 bases). The CDR3 consists of 14 residues. Germline CDR1 SGDLS, CDR2 YYNGEE. With 0 bases removed from V and 4 bases from J, the gap between germline ends came to 10 bases. This CDR3 is CASSVGQGSYGYTF. As DNA, the CDR3 is TGTGCCAGCAGCGTAGGGCAGGGGTCCTATGGCTACACCTTC. Full variable domain (rest looked up from reference TRBV9 and TRBJ1-2): DSGVTQTPKHLITATGQRVTLRCSPRSGDLSVYWYQQSLDQGLQFLIQYYNGEERAKGNILERFSAQQFPDLHSELNLSSLELGDSALYFCASSVGQGSYGYTFGSGTRLTVV.

This clonotype was recorded a few times. V is TRBV29-1 and J is TRBJ2-2, with a tentative D call TRBD2 (6 bases). The CDR3 has 15 residues. The V and J ends lost 2 bases and 6 bases respectively, with 16 bases between them. CDR1 and CDR2 from the germline V gene are SQVTM and ANQGSEA. The CDR3 DNA reads as TGCAGCGTTGAAACGGGGGTGGTGCAAGCCGGGGAGCTGTTTTTT. Translated: CSVETGVVQAGELFF.

This clonotype was seen only a few times. The chain recombines TRBV4-1 with TRBJ2-7, with TRBD2 matching 7 bases. The CDR3 consists of 14 residues. Germline-derived CDR1 and CDR2 are MGHRA and YSYEKL. The J segment lost 2 bases and the V segment lost 4 bases, leaving 5 bases of the junction unmatched. In nucleotides, the CDR3 is TGCGCCAGCAGCCCTTGGACTAGGCCCTACGAGCAGTACTTC. It yields the protein CASSPWTRPYEQYF.

This clonotype was seen a few times. V and J are TRBV29-1 and TRBJ2-7, with 7 positions matching TRBD1. This CDR3 spans 13 amino acids. The germline V gene has CDR1 SQVTM and CDR2 ANQGSEA. V lost 4 bases and J lost 2; bases outside the gene matches: 5. The CDR3 sequence: CSVGDRAPYEQYF. The CDR3 DNA follows: TGCAGCGTTGGTGACAGGGCCCCCTACGAGCAGTACTTC.

V and J are TRBV29-1 and TRBJ2-3, with TRBD2 matching over 12 bases. The CDR3 contains 14 residues. Germline V gene data show CDR1 as SQVTM and CDR2 as ANQGSEA. J was trimmed by 5 bases and V by 6 bases; bases with no gene match: 6. CDR3: CSVNLAGGLDTQYF. The CDR3 nucleotides read TGCAGCGTGAACCTAGCGGGAGGGTTAGATACGCAGTATTTT.

The rearrangement links TRBV18 to TRBJ1-1; D unclear. From germline, CDR1 is KGHSH and CDR2 LQKENI. The ends were cut back, 6 bases at V and 6 bases at J, with 23 bases in the middle. The CDR3 is 16 residues long. The CDR3 region is CASSPTLGLGFAEAFF. CDR3 sequence (DNA): TGTGCCAGCTCCCCTACCCTGGGTCTTGGCTTTGCTGAAGCTTTCTTT.

The chain employs TRBV28 and TRBJ2-7; D remains ambiguous. The CDR3 runs to 12 residues. The V gene's germline CDR1 is MDHEN and CDR2 SYDVKM. Trimming cost V 7 bases and J 2 bases, with 9 bases left between them. The CDR3 reads CASIDGTYEQYF. DNA for the CDR3: TGTGCCAGCATCGACGGAACCTACGAGCAGTACTTC. The complete variable domain, with remaining parts taken from reference TRBV28 and TRBJ2-7, reads DVKVTQSSRYLVKRTGEKVFLECVQDMDHENMFWYRQDPGLGLRLIYFSYDVKMKEKGDIPEGYSVSREKKERFSLILESASTNQTSMYLCASIDGTYEQYFGPGTRLTVT.

The rearrangement uses TRBV28 and TRBJ1-1; no firm D call. V was clipped by 6 bases and J by 1 base, with 18 bases between them. This CDR3 is built from 16 residues. Germline V gene data show CDR1 as MDHEN and CDR2 as SYDVKM. As DNA, the CDR3 is TGTGCCAGCAGATCCGATACCAGAGCCTGGAACACTGAAGCTTTCTTT. Amino acids: CASRSDTRAWNTEAFF.

The rearrangement uses TRBV4-1 and TRBJ1-2; TRBD1 aligns across 8 bases. The CDR3 runs 13 residues. CDR1 is MGHRA, CDR2 YSYEKL, per germline. V lost 1 base to trimming and J lost 6 bases; unmatched junction nucleotides: 1. CDR3 in amino acids: CASSQGQGNGYTF. CDR3 in DNA: TGCGCCAGCAGCCAAGGACAGGGGAATGGCTACACCTTC.

This clonotype turned up a few times. The chain employs TRBV7-2 and TRBJ2-1; D call uncertain. The CDR3 has 15 residues. From germline, CDR1 is SGHTA and CDR2 FQGNSA. Trimming removed 7 bases from V and 7 bases from J, with 20 bases in between. CDR3 sequence: CASTPLKLALNEQFF. The CDR3 coding sequence is TGTGCCAGCACCCCACTCAAACTGGCTCTTAATGAGCAGTTCTTC.

A remark on this clonotype: Mismatch with germline at one junction end may stem from a read error. The V and J genes are TRBV5-1 and TRBJ1-2, with no clear D. Germline V gene lookup returns CDR1 SGHRS and CDR2 YFSETQ. The CDR3 consists of 13 residues. In DNA form, the CDR3 reads TGCGCCAGCAGCCTGGATACGAACTATGGCGACACCTTC. Amino acids: CASSLDTNYGDTF.

This sequence joins TRBV2 and TRBJ1-5; 8 positions agree with TRBD1. The CDR3 runs to 14 residues. Per germline, CDR1 SNHLY and CDR2 FYNNEI. The J segment lost 3 bases and the V segment lost 8 bases, leaving 6 bases of the junction unmatched. CDR3 sequence: CASLGQGNNQPQHF. CDR3 sequence (DNA): TGTGCCAGCCTTGGACAGGGAAACAATCAGCCCCAGCATTTT.

CDR3 in amino acids: CASSLPASTDTQYF. The CDR3 DNA sequence: TGTGCCAGCAGTTTACCCGCTAGCACAGATACGCAGTATTTT. V and J are TRBV28 and TRBJ2-3, with D unclear. The CDR3 covers 14 residues. Per germline, CDR1 MDHEN and CDR2 SYDVKM. V was pared by 2 bases and J by 0 bases, with 6 bases between.

V usage is TRBV4-1 and J usage is TRBJ2-1; D remains unclear. V lost 6 bases to trimming and J lost 4 bases, with 10 bases between them. The germline gives CDR1 MGHRA, CDR2 YSYEKL. This CDR3 is 13 amino acids long. CDR3 sequence: CASRGVSYNEQFF. DNA of the CDR3: TGCGCCAGCAGGGGTGTCAGTTACAATGAGCAGTTCTTC.

The rearrangement uses TRBV10-3 and TRBJ1-1; D might be TRBD1 (6 bases). The CDR3 loop spans 17 amino acids. Trimming shortened V by 3 bases and J by 0 bases, and 17 bases separated the two germline ends. Germline V gene sequence: CDR1 ENHRY, CDR2 SYGVKD. The CDR3 here is CAISERSGQLMNTEAFF. The CDR3, as DNA: TGTGCCATCAGTGAAAGAAGCGGACAGCTCATGAACACTGAAGCTTTCTTT.